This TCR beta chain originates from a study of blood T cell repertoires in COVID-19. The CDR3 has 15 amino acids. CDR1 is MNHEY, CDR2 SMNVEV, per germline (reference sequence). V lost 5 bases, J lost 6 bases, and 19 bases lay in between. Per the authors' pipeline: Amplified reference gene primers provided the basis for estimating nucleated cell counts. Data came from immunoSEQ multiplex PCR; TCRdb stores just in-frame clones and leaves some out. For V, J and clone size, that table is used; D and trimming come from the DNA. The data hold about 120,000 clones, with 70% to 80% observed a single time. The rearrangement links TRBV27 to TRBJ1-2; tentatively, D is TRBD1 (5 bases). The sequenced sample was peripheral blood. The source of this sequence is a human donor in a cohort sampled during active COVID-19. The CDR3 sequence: CASSPSKLGLDGYTF. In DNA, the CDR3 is TGTGCCAGCAGTCCCAGCAAGCTGGGGCTTGATGGCTACACCTTC.